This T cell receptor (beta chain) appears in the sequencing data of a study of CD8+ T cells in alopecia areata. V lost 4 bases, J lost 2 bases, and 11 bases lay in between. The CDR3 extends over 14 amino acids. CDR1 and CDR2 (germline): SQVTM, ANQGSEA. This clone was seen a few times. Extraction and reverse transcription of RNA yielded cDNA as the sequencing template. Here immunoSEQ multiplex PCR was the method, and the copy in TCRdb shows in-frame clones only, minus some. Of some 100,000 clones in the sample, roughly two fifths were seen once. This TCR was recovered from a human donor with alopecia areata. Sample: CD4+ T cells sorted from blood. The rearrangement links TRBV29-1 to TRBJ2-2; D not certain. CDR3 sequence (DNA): TGCAGCGTTGGTATGCAGCCCAACACCGGGGAGCTGTTTTTT. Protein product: CSVGMQPNTGELFF.